These T cell receptor beta chains were read from a single sample in a study of T cells after posttransplantation cyclophosphamide. The protocol was immunoSEQ multiplex PCR, while the TCRdb copy is restricted to in-frame clones and leaves out a portion. The table shows more than 30,000 clones, with about nine tenths occurring only once. Material: naive CD4+ T cells sorted from PBMCs. The source is a woman between 55 and 75 years old in good health, CMV-negative, and a related stem cell transplant donor. The CDR3 runs from the conserved cysteine through the conserved F or W. The D gene is left open where the match is weak. The listing skips clone size in some rows; elsewhere it reads once, few, many or a size class.

v_gene,abundance,d_gene,j_gene,CDR3nt,CDR3aa
TRBV2,NA,NA,TRBJ1-1,TGTGCCGGGGGGGTTATGAACACTGAAGCTTTCTTT,CAGGVMNTEAFF
TRBV28,NA,NA,TRBJ2-7,TGTGCCATCCGCGGTTGGGGCCTAGAGCAGGGCTACGAGCAGTACTTC,CAIRGWGLEQGYEQYF
TRBV28,NA,TRBD2,TRBJ2-1,TGTGCCAGCAAGCGGGACCCTTACAATGAGCAGTTCTTC,CASKRDPYNEQFF
TRBV6-1,NA,TRBD1,TRBJ1-5,TGTGCCAGCAGTGAAGGCCTCCTACAGGGGTCTGATCAGCCCCAGCATTTT,CASSEGLLQGSDQPQHF
TRBV15,NA,TRBD2,TRBJ2-7,TGTGCCACCAGCAGCGGACTACTAGCGGCCCTCGGCGAGCAGTACTTC,CATSSGLLAALGEQYF
TRBV19,NA,TRBD1,TRBJ1-1,TGTGCCAGTACCTATGGGGACAGGAACACTGAAGCTTTCTTT,CASTYGDRNTEAFF
TRBV5-1,NA,TRBD2,TRBJ2-3,TGCGCCAGCAGCTTGGCTAGCGGGAGTCACGCAGATACGCAGTATTTT,CASSLASGSHADTQYF
TRBV27,NA,NA,TRBJ1-1,TGTGCCAGCAGAAACGACAGGATGGTGAACACTGAAGCTTTCTTT,CASRNDRMVNTEAFF
TRBV7-3,NA,NA,TRBJ2-5,TGTGCCAGCAGCTTATCCAGGGTTGAGACCCAGTACTTC,CASSLSRVETQYF
TRBV9,NA,TRBD2,TRBJ2-3,TGTGCCAGCACCCTTAGCGGGAGCTCGACAGATACGCAGTATTTT,CASTLSGSSTDTQYF
TRBV19,NA,TRBD2,TRBJ2-5,TGTGCCAGTAGGAAGCGGGGACAAGAGACCCAGTACTTC,CASRKRGQETQYF
TRBV9,NA,TRBD2,TRBJ2-3,TGTGCCAGCAGCGCAAGACTAGCGGGAGGGGAGGATACGCAGTATTTT,CASSARLAGGEDTQYF
TRBV10-2,NA,NA,TRBJ1-1,TGCGCCAGCAGTGAGGTACAGTACAACACTGAAGCTTTCTTT,CASSEVQYNTEAFF
TRBV5-8,NA,NA,TRBJ2-1,TGTGCCAGCAGTTACGGACTAAACAATGAGCAGTTCTTC,CASSYGLNNEQFF
TRBV6-6,NA,NA,TRBJ1-5,TGTGCCAGCAGTTACAGTTTGCCCGGGAATCAGCCCCAGCATTTT,CASSYSLPGNQPQHF
TRBV9,NA,TRBD1,TRBJ1-6,TGTGCCAGCAGCGGACAGGGATCCTATAATTCACCCCTCCACTTT,CASSGQGSYNSPLHF
TRBV9,NA,TRBD2,TRBJ2-3,TGTGCCAGCAGCAGTACGGGACTAGCGGGAGGGAAGGATACGCAGTATTTT,CASSSTGLAGGKDTQYF
TRBV9,NA,TRBD2,TRBJ2-1,TGTGCCAGCAGCGTAGGCCTAGCGGGAGCAGGGGAGCAGTTCTTC,CASSVGLAGAGEQFF
TRBV7-9,once,NA,TRBJ2-5,TGTGCCAGCAGCCTCCTAGCGAACCCTCAAGAGACCCAGTACTTC,CASSLLANPQETQYF
TRBV4-2,NA,TRBD1,TRBJ1-4,TGTGCCAGCAGCACCGAGCGCGGGACAGGGGCCGAAAAACTGTTTTTT,CASSTERGTGAEKLFF
TRBV7-9,few,NA,TRBJ1-1,TGTGCCAGCAGCTTGGAGACAGAGAACACTGAAGCTTTCTTT,CASSLETENTEAFF
TRBV6-5,NA,NA,TRBJ1-4,TGTGCCAGCATCAAACTCAGGGATCCTAATGAAAAACTGTTTTTT,CASIKLRDPNEKLFF
TRBV12-5,NA,TRBD2,TRBJ2-1,TGTGCTAGTGGTACCGGACTAGCGGGGTTGAATGAGCAGTTCTTC,CASGTGLAGLNEQFF
TRBV28,NA,NA,TRBJ2-7,TGTGCCAGCAGTCAGGGCGACTCCTACGAGCAGTACTTC,CASSQGDSYEQYF
TRBV6-1,NA,NA,TRBJ1-5,TGTGCCAGCAGTGAACCCGTCGACAGCTATCAGCCCCAGCATTTT,CASSEPVDSYQPQHF
TRBV6-4,NA,TRBD1,TRBJ1-5,TGTGCCAGCAGCTTCGACAGGGCCGTGGTGGGCAATCAGCCCCAGCATTTT,CASSFDRAVVGNQPQHF
TRBV19,NA,NA,TRBJ1-2,TGTGCCAGTAGTACGCCTGGCACCGATCTTAATGGCTACACCTTC,CASSTPGTDLNGYTF
TRBV9,NA,NA,TRBJ1-4,TGTGCCAGCAGCGTGCAGGGCGACACAACTAATGAAAAACTGTTTTTT,CASSVQGDTTNEKLFF
TRBV10-3,once,NA,TRBJ2-3,TGTGCCATCAGTGAATCTGATACGCAGTATTTT,CAISESDTQYF
TRBV10-1,NA,TRBD2,TRBJ2-2,TGCGCCAGCAGCGCTAGCGGGATCAACACCGGGGAGCTGTTTTTT,CASSASGINTGELFF
TRBV28,once,NA,TRBJ2-7,TGTGCCAGCACTAGTGGCGGTGCCTACGAGCAGTACTTC,CASTSGGAYEQYF
TRBV7-2,NA,TRBD2,TRBJ2-2,TGTGCCAGCAGCTTAACACTAGCGGGGGGCCTGACCGGGGAGCTGTTTTTT,CASSLTLAGGLTGELFF
TRBV6-5,NA,TRBD2,TRBJ2-7,TGTGCCAGCAGGGATAGCGGGGGCCGGCACGAGCAGTACTTC,CASRDSGGRHEQYF
TRBV29-1,NA,NA,TRBJ2-1,TGCAGCGTTGTTGCAGGAGGTGGCCCCTACAATGAGCAGTTCTTC,CSVVAGGGPYNEQFF
TRBV6-5,NA,NA,TRBJ2-1,TGTGCCACCCTCGGGGGAAAGGGGCCAAGGAATGAGCAGTTCTTC,CATLGGKGPRNEQFF